This T cell receptor (beta chain) was recovered during a study of T-cell reconstitution after alpha-beta-depleted transplantation in children (dated by TCRdb to 2015 to 2016). The study in broad terms: Using TCR repertoire profiling, the study followed T-cell immune reconstitution in a quantitative way in children after TCRalphabeta/CD19-depleted allogeneic hematopoietic cell transplantation. Broader findings and caveats from the paper: Hyperexpanded clone frequencies declined over subsequent months; after one year, T-cell counts and TCRbeta diversity were mostly attributed to newly produced T cells. The apparently early recovery of alphabetaT-cell counts about two months after transplant reportedly depended on only several hundred rapidly expanded clones that came from non-depleted graft cells. In some patients, the high TCRbeta diversity seen at day 60 was put down to recipient T cells and intrathymic progenitors that had survived conditioning.

What the time point label conveys for this sample: day 60 (about 2 months) after transplantation. The treatment or condition tag for this specimen amounts to: allogeneic hematopoietic cell transplantation with graft depleted of TCRalphabeta T cells and CD19 B cells. The transplant recipients were children given TCRalphabeta/CD19-depleted allogeneic hematopoietic cell grafts. The library was made by PCR. The listed sequencing device is Illumina HiSeq 2500. Molecular barcoding was employed in the preparation of TCR libraries, with unique molecular identifiers being used to normalize TCRbeta repertoire quantification. In-frame beta chains were kept once TCRdb had trimmed the public reads at Q25 with fastp and called clones with MiXCR. Rows matching on CDR3 protein sequence are summarized as one entry with the most common DNA and genes. Across this sample there are roughly 30,000 distinct CDR3 sequences, with 5% to 7% seen only once. The ten top clones hold roughly 30% of the sample.

The sample holds many counts of this clonotype. Its antigen specificity is not known. No much larger clonotype is one base removed from it; base qualities were not supplied. Deletion took 6 bases off V and 1 base off J, with a span of 10 bases between the germline ends. Measured from the cysteine to the phenylalanine, the CDR3 is 13 residues long. The CDR3 DNA has 39 bases and is translated from base 1. Sequences SGHTA (CDR1) and FQGNSA (CDR2) are obtained from the germline V gene. This material consisted of peripheral blood, taken 60 days after TCRalphabeta/CD19-depleted stem cell transplant. The rearranged chain carries TRBV7-2 and TRBJ2-7; TRBD1 is a weak D gene call, 6 bases matching. This sequence originates from a child younger than two who had a stem cell transplant for acute myeloid leukemia, so the T cells may come from the graft donor. The CDR3 corresponds to CASRAGASYEQYF. The DNA sequence follows: TGTGCCAGCAGGGCAGGGGCTTCCTACGAGCAGTACTTC.